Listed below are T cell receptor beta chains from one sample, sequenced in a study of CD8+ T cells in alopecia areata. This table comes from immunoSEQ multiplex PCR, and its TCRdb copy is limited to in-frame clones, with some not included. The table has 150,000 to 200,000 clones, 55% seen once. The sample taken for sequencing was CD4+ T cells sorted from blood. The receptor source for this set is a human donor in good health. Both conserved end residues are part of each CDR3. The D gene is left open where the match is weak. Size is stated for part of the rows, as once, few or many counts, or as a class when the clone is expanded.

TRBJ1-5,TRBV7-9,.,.,TGTGCCAGCAGCTTGATGACACCCCTTAGCAATCAGCCCCAGCATTTT,CASSLMTPLSNQPQHF
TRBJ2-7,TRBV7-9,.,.,TGTGCCAGCAGCGCCAGCTGGTTGCGGCAGGGTAACGAGCAGTACTTC,CASSASWLRQGNEQYF
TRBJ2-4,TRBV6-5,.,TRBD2,TGTGCCAGCAGAGCGGGGAACATTCAGTACTTC,CASRAGNIQYF
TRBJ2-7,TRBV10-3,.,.,TGTGCCATCAGTGAGAACTACGAGCAGTACTTC,CAISENYEQYF
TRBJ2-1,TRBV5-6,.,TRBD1,TGTGCCAGCAGCTTGAAGGGGGCAGGAGACAATGAGCAGTTCTTC,CASSLKGAGDNEQFF
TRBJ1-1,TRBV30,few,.,TGTGCCTGGATGAACACTGAAGCTTTCTTT,CAWMNTEAFF
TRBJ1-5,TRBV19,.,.,TGTGCCAGTAAGAGGGGTCTTGATCAGCCCCAGCATTTT,CASKRGLDQPQHF
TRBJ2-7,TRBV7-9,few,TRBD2,TGTGCCAGCAGCATGAGCGGGAACTACGAGCAGTACTTC,CASSMSGNYEQYF
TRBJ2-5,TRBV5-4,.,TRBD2,TGTGCCAGCAGTCTCACTAGCGGGAGTAATGAGACCCAGTACTTC,CASSLTSGSNETQYF
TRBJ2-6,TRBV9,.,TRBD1,TGTGCCAGCAGCGTAGGGGGACAGTCCTCTGGGGCCAACGTCCTGACTTTC,CASSVGGQSSGANVLTF
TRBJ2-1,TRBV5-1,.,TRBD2,TGCGCCAGCAGCACCGGACTAGCGGGTTACAATGAGCAGTTCTTC,CASSTGLAGYNEQFF
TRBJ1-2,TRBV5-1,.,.,TGCGCCAGCAGCCTGGCAGGGATGGACTATGGCTACACCTTC,CASSLAGMDYGYTF
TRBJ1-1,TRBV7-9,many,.,TGTGCCAGCAGCCCGATGGCGAACACTGAAGCTTTCTTT,CASSPMANTEAFF
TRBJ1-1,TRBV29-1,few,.,TGCAGCGTGGTTCGGAACACTGAAGCTTTCTTT,CSVVRNTEAFF
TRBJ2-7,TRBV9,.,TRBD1,TGTGCCAGCAGCCTTGGGACAGGGGGAAGGTACGAGCAGTACTTC,CASSLGTGGRYEQYF